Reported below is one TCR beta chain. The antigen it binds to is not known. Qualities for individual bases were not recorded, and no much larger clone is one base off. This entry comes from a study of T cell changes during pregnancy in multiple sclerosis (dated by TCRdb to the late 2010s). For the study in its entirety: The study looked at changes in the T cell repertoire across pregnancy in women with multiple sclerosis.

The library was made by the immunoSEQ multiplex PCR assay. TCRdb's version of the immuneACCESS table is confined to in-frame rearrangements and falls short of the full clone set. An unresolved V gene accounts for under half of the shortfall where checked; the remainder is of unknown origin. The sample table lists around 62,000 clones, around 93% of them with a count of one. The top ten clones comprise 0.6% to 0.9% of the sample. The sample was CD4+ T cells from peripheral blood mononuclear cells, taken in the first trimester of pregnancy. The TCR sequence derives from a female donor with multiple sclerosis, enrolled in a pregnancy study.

The CDR3 sequence is CASSNWGDYEQYF. The bases read TGTGCCAGCAGCAACTGGGGGGACTACGAGCAGTACTTC. Recombination joined TRBV13 with TRBJ2-7, with a tentative D gene TRBD2 over 6 matching bases. CDR1 and CDR2 were assigned from the germline V gene (reference sequence) as PRHDT and FYEKMQ. V loses 5 bases of germline sequence and J loses 3 bases, and the interval between the two ends is 11 bases. Its CDR3 holds 13 amino acids, cysteine through phenylalanine. Only the CDR3 DNA is retained, 39 bases long and in frame from the first base.